A selection of T cell receptor beta chains follows, all from one sample in a study of T cell clones after liver transplantation. Generated by immunoSEQ multiplex PCR, the TCRdb table keeps only in-frame clones and is missing some. The table lists some 20,000 clones, around 75% of them singletons, with under 45% in the top ten. The sequences come from CD8+ T cells from blood, collected more than 52 months after liver transplant. These receptors all come from a human patient who received a liver transplant. Some T cells may trace back to the graft donor. The CDR3 runs from the conserved cysteine through the conserved F or W. A D gene is named only where the DNA matches it firmly. Part of the rows lack a size; the others show once, few, many or a class for expanded clones.

cdr3_aa: CASSLSFEYTEAFF
cdr3_nt: TGTGCCAGCAGTTTATCGTTCGAGTACACTGAAGCTTTCTTT
d_call: NA
clone_size: few
v_call: TRBV27
j_call: TRBJ1-1

cdr3_aa: CASSQDISETNEQFF
cdr3_nt: TGCGCCAGCAGCCAAGATATATCGGAAACAAATGAGCAGTTCTTC
d_call: NA
clone_size: once
v_call: TRBV4-1
j_call: TRBJ2-1

cdr3_aa: CSVDSMVVEQFF
cdr3_nt: TGCAGCGTTGACAGTATGGTCGTTGAGCAGTTCTTC
d_call: NA
clone_size: NA
v_call: TRBV29-1
j_call: TRBJ2-1

cdr3_aa: CASSLAGGPNEQFF
cdr3_nt: TGTGCCAGCAGCTTAGCGGGGGGCCCAAATGAGCAGTTCTTC
d_call: TRBD2
clone_size: NA
v_call: TRBV5-4
j_call: TRBJ2-1

cdr3_aa: CASSLWGGGNQPQHF
cdr3_nt: TGTGCCAGCAGTTTATGGGGGGGAGGGAATCAGCCCCAGCATTTT
d_call: NA
clone_size: NA
v_call: TRBV27
j_call: TRBJ1-5

cdr3_aa: CASSFGTGAEGYTF
cdr3_nt: TGTGCCAGCAGCTTCGGGACAGGGGCGGAGGGCTACACCTTC
d_call: TRBD1
clone_size: once
v_call: TRBV7-2
j_call: TRBJ1-2

cdr3_aa: CASSPRGSHEQYF
cdr3_nt: TGTGCCAGCAGCCCTCGGGGGAGCCACGAGCAGTACTTC
d_call: NA
clone_size: medium-sized
v_call: TRBV7-8
j_call: TRBJ2-7

cdr3_aa: CASSVGQGNEKLFF
cdr3_nt: TGTGCCAGCAGTGTAGGACAGGGGAATGAAAAACTGTTTTTT
d_call: TRBD1
clone_size: NA
v_call: TRBV6-1
j_call: TRBJ1-4

cdr3_aa: CATSSDDGGLNEKLFF
cdr3_nt: TGTGCCACCAGCAGCGACGACGGGGGGCTTAATGAAAAACTGTTTTTT
d_call: NA
clone_size: few
v_call: TRBV15
j_call: TRBJ1-4

cdr3_aa: CASSQDFAGKETQYF
cdr3_nt: TGCGCCAGCAGCCAAGATTTCGCAGGGAAAGAGACCCAGTACTTC
d_call: NA
clone_size: NA
v_call: TRBV4-1
j_call: TRBJ2-5

cdr3_aa: CASSLGGGAYNEQFF
cdr3_nt: TGTGCCAGCTCACTCGGCGGGGGAGCATACAATGAGCAGTTCTTC
d_call: TRBD2
clone_size: NA
v_call: TRBV18
j_call: TRBJ2-1

cdr3_aa: CAWATRGGYGYTF
cdr3_nt: TGTGCCTGGGCGACAAGGGGAGGATATGGCTACACCTTC
d_call: NA
clone_size: few
v_call: TRBV30
j_call: TRBJ1-2

cdr3_aa: CASSPPLWGGVGEKLFF
cdr3_nt: TGTGCCAGCAGTCCGCCTCTATGGGGGGGCGTAGGGGAAAAATTGTTTTTT
d_call: NA
clone_size: NA
v_call: TRBV27
j_call: TRBJ1-4

cdr3_aa: CASSLASTGYSYEQYF
cdr3_nt: TGCGCCAGCAGCTTGGCTTCGACAGGCTACTCCTACGAGCAGTACTTC
d_call: NA
clone_size: NA
v_call: TRBV5-1
j_call: TRBJ2-7

cdr3_aa: CASSFVEGTYEQYF
cdr3_nt: TGTGCCAGCAGTTTTGTTGAGGGGACTTACGAGCAGTACTTC
d_call: NA
clone_size: NA
v_call: TRBV27
j_call: TRBJ2-7

cdr3_aa: CASSPGNTEAFF
cdr3_nt: TGTGCCAGCAGCCCAGGGAACACTGAAGCTTTCTTT
d_call: NA
clone_size: NA
v_call: TRBV11-2
j_call: TRBJ1-1

cdr3_aa: CAISDNDGDEQYF
cdr3_nt: TGTGCCATCAGTGACAACGACGGGGATGAGCAGTACTTC
d_call: NA
clone_size: NA
v_call: TRBV10-3
j_call: TRBJ2-7

cdr3_aa: CASSLEYEQYF
cdr3_nt: TGTGCCAGCAGCCTGGAATACGAGCAGTACTTC
d_call: NA
clone_size: NA
v_call: TRBV7-2
j_call: TRBJ2-7

cdr3_aa: CASSETGVGEAFF
cdr3_nt: TGTGCCAGCAGTGAAACCGGGGTTGGTGAAGCTTTCTTT
d_call: NA
clone_size: NA
v_call: TRBV6-1
j_call: TRBJ1-1

cdr3_aa: CASAEIQGAAGYTF
cdr3_nt: TGTGCCAGCGCTGAAATCCAGGGGGCGGCTGGCTACACCTTC
d_call: TRBD1
clone_size: NA
v_call: TRBV27
j_call: TRBJ1-2

cdr3_aa: CASSETKTASGTDTQYF
cdr3_nt: TGCGCCAGCAGTGAGACTAAGACAGCGAGTGGCACAGATACGCAGTATTTT
d_call: NA
clone_size: NA
v_call: TRBV10-1
j_call: TRBJ2-3

cdr3_aa: CASSQGDGSYEQYF
cdr3_nt: TGTGCCAGCAGCCAAGGGGACGGCTCCTACGAGCAGTACTTC
d_call: NA
clone_size: NA
v_call: TRBV4-2
j_call: TRBJ2-7

cdr3_aa: CASSADRLSSYEQYF
cdr3_nt: TGTGCCAGTAGTGCAGACAGGTTGAGCTCCTACGAGCAGTACTTC
d_call: NA
clone_size: NA
v_call: TRBV19
j_call: TRBJ2-7

cdr3_aa: CARDRANSYEQYF
cdr3_nt: TGTGCCAGAGACAGGGCCAACTCCTACGAGCAGTACTTC
d_call: TRBD1
clone_size: NA
v_call: TRBV2
j_call: TRBJ2-7

cdr3_aa: CASSFRYTQETQYF
cdr3_nt: TGTGCCAGCAGTTTTAGGTACACTCAAGAGACCCAGTACTTC
d_call: NA
clone_size: NA
v_call: TRBV28
j_call: TRBJ2-5

cdr3_aa: CASSDVGVNTEAFF
cdr3_nt: TGTGCCAGCAGTGACGTAGGGGTGAACACTGAAGCTTTCTTT
d_call: NA
clone_size: once
v_call: TRBV6-4
j_call: TRBJ1-1

cdr3_aa: CASSLGLQETQYF
cdr3_nt: TGTGCCAGCAGCTTAGGACTACAAGAGACCCAGTACTTC
d_call: NA
clone_size: NA
v_call: TRBV7-9
j_call: TRBJ2-5

cdr3_aa: CASSSGGWNSPLHF
cdr3_nt: TGTGCCAGTAGTTCCGGGGGATGGAATTCACCCCTCCACTTT
d_call: NA
clone_size: NA
v_call: TRBV19
j_call: TRBJ1-6

cdr3_aa: CASSEGHSYSYEQYF
cdr3_nt: TGTGCCAGCAGTGAGGGGCACAGCTACTCCTACGAGCAGTACTTC
d_call: NA
clone_size: NA
v_call: TRBV2
j_call: TRBJ2-7

cdr3_aa: CASSLELGTEAFF
cdr3_nt: TGCGCCAGCAGCTTGGAGTTAGGGACTGAAGCTTTCTTT
d_call: NA
clone_size: few
v_call: TRBV5-1
j_call: TRBJ1-1

cdr3_aa: CASSLAIGTPYNEQFF
cdr3_nt: TGTGCCAGCAGCTTAGCAATCGGGACACCCTACAATGAGCAGTTCTTC
d_call: NA
clone_size: NA
v_call: TRBV13
j_call: TRBJ2-1

cdr3_aa: CASSPPAQGPGELFF
cdr3_nt: TGTGCCAGCTCACCACCCGCGCAGGGGCCCGGGGAGCTGTTTTTT
d_call: NA
clone_size: NA
v_call: TRBV18
j_call: TRBJ2-2

cdr3_aa: CAWSVLSMRAYGYTF
cdr3_nt: TGTGCCTGGAGTGTACTTAGTATGAGGGCCTATGGCTACACCTTC
d_call: NA
clone_size: NA
v_call: TRBV30
j_call: TRBJ1-2

cdr3_aa: CASSIGAGEYEQYF
cdr3_nt: TGTGCCAGTAGTATCGGCGCGGGCGAGTACGAGCAGTACTTC
d_call: NA
clone_size: NA
v_call: TRBV19
j_call: TRBJ2-7

cdr3_aa: CAWSESGSLNQPQHF
cdr3_nt: TGTGCCTGGAGTGAGTCGGGTAGCCTCAATCAGCCCCAGCATTTT
d_call: NA
clone_size: NA
v_call: TRBV30
j_call: TRBJ1-5

cdr3_aa: CASSQDLGPNEQFF
cdr3_nt: TGCGCCAGCAGCCAAGATTTGGGCCCTAATGAGCAGTTCTTC
d_call: NA
clone_size: NA
v_call: TRBV4-1
j_call: TRBJ2-1

cdr3_aa: CASNLGQISTF
cdr3_nt: TGTGCCAGCAACCTCGGCCAGATATCCACCTTC
d_call: NA
clone_size: large
v_call: TRBV2
j_call: TRBJ1-2

cdr3_aa: CASNSGLEGNEQFF
cdr3_nt: TGTGCCAGCAATTCGGGACTAGAAGGCAATGAGCAGTTCTTC
d_call: TRBD2
clone_size: NA
v_call: TRBV6-5
j_call: TRBJ2-1

cdr3_aa: CASRGLGWSGELFF
cdr3_nt: TGTGCCAGTAGAGGGTTGGGGTGGTCCGGGGAGCTGTTTTTT
d_call: NA
clone_size: NA
v_call: TRBV19
j_call: TRBJ2-2

cdr3_aa: CASSLVGGGRETQYF
cdr3_nt: TGTGCCAGCAGCTTAGTGGGCGGGGGCCGAGAGACCCAGTACTTC
d_call: NA
clone_size: NA
v_call: TRBV7-9
j_call: TRBJ2-5

cdr3_aa: CASSDSTNYGYTF
cdr3_nt: TGTGCCAGCAGTGACTCGACAAACTATGGCTACACCTTC
d_call: NA
clone_size: medium-sized
v_call: TRBV6-4
j_call: TRBJ1-2

cdr3_aa: CASSAGGTEAFF
cdr3_nt: TGTGCCAGCAGCGCAGGCGGAACTGAAGCTTTCTTT
d_call: NA
clone_size: once
v_call: TRBV13
j_call: TRBJ1-1

cdr3_aa: CASRGGGGLIGDTQYF
cdr3_nt: TGTGCCAGCCGGGGGGGCGGGGGCCTTATTGGAGATACGCAGTATTTT
d_call: TRBD2
clone_size: few
v_call: TRBV28
j_call: TRBJ2-3

cdr3_aa: CASSPRGGYGYTF
cdr3_nt: TGTGCCAGCAGCCCGAGGGGTGGCTATGGCTACACCTTC
d_call: NA
clone_size: NA
v_call: TRBV27
j_call: TRBJ1-2

cdr3_aa: CASSSYRGQGEQYF
cdr3_nt: TGTGCCAGCAGCTCCTACAGGGGGCAAGGGGAGCAGTACTTC
d_call: TRBD1
clone_size: NA
v_call: TRBV11-1
j_call: TRBJ2-7

cdr3_aa: CSVEGWGERGYGYTF
cdr3_nt: TGCAGCGTTGAAGGATGGGGGGAAAGGGGCTATGGCTACACCTTC
d_call: NA
clone_size: NA
v_call: TRBV29-1
j_call: TRBJ1-2

cdr3_aa: CASSVEGSRDYEQYF
cdr3_nt: TGTGCCAGCAGCGTAGAAGGTAGCAGGGACTACGAGCAGTACTTC
d_call: NA
clone_size: large
v_call: TRBV9
j_call: TRBJ2-7

cdr3_aa: CASSRLDDEQFF
cdr3_nt: TGCGCCAGCAGTCGACTAGACGATGAGCAGTTCTTC
d_call: NA
clone_size: NA
v_call: TRBV4-1
j_call: TRBJ2-1

cdr3_aa: CASSEVGTLPAQETQYF
cdr3_nt: TGTGCCAGCAGTGAGGTGGGGACCCTGCCGGCTCAAGAGACCCAGTACTTC
d_call: NA
clone_size: NA
v_call: TRBV6-1
j_call: TRBJ2-5

cdr3_aa: CASSLDAPQGGSYEQYF
cdr3_nt: TGTGCCAGCAGCTTAGATGCCCCACAGGGCGGCTCCTACGAGCAGTACTTC
d_call: NA
clone_size: NA
v_call: TRBV11-2
j_call: TRBJ2-7

cdr3_aa: CATSGVTSERGNEQFF
cdr3_nt: TGTGCCACCAGCGGGGTCACTAGCGAAAGGGGCAATGAGCAGTTCTTC
d_call: TRBD2
clone_size: NA
v_call: TRBV15
j_call: TRBJ2-1

cdr3_aa: CASSGGGDEKLFF
cdr3_nt: TGTGCCAGCAGCGGAGGGGGCGATGAAAAACTGTTTTTT
d_call: TRBD1
clone_size: NA
v_call: TRBV9
j_call: TRBJ1-4

cdr3_aa: CASRNYEQYF
cdr3_nt: TGTGCCAGCAGGAATTACGAGCAGTACTTC
d_call: NA
clone_size: NA
v_call: TRBV6-1
j_call: TRBJ2-7

cdr3_aa: CATSRVRLAGPVDTQYF
cdr3_nt: TGTGCCACCAGCAGAGTGCGACTAGCGGGGCCAGTAGATACGCAGTATTTT
d_call: TRBD2
clone_size: NA
v_call: TRBV15
j_call: TRBJ2-3

cdr3_aa: CAILLRQGASYEQYF
cdr3_nt: TGTGCCATCCTGCTCCGACAGGGGGCTTCCTACGAGCAGTACTTC
d_call: TRBD1
clone_size: NA
v_call: TRBV10-3
j_call: TRBJ2-7